Listed here are 10 T cell receptor beta chains from one sample, sequenced in a study of blood T cells in healthy people across ages. For the second PCR, which ran for roughly 6 to 12 cycles, a sample-barcoded 5' primer and a J-beta primer mix were used. TCRdb independently ran MiXCR on the 5' RACE reads; one entry per CDR3 protein. The table shows approximately 360,000 distinct CDR3 sequences, with about 49% occurring only once. The sample consisted of blood. The receptors stem from a man aged 60 to 69 in good health.

The rearrangement joins TRBV12-3 or TRBV12-4 to TRBJ1-4; no firm D call. The V gene lost 3 bases and the J gene lost 5 bases, with 7 bases spanning the gap. The CDR3 is 13 amino acids. CDR3 in DNA: TGTGCCAGCAGTTTGATGTCAAATGAAAAACTGTTTTTT. It codes for CASSLMSNEKLFF.

This CDR3 is CASSRGNSGANVLTF. The CDR3, as DNA: TGTGCCAGCAGTCGCGGGAACTCTGGGGCCAACGTCCTGACTTTC. V and J are TRBV12-3 or TRBV12-4 and TRBJ2-6; D is possibly TRBD2 (6 bases). V was clipped by 5 bases and J by 0 bases, with 8 bases between them. The CDR3 totals 15 residues.

Only a few counts were recorded for this clonotype. The chain combines TRBV7-2 with TRBJ2-3; tentatively, D is TRBD1 or TRBD2 (5 bases each). Germline V gene data show CDR1 as SGHTA and CDR2 as FQGNSA. This CDR3 region has 13 residues. Trimming left V 6 bases short and J 5 bases short, with 12 bases between. The CDR3 here is CASRGARGDTQYF. The CDR3 DNA follows: TGTGCCAGCAGAGGGGCACGGGGAGATACGCAGTATTTT.

This clonotype was seen only a few times. The chain recombines TRBV11-2 with TRBJ2-7; D remains ambiguous. With 1 base removed from V and 2 bases from J, the gap between germline ends came to 9 bases. This CDR3 contains 14 residues. Germline CDR1 and CDR2: SGHAT and FQNNGV. CDR3 loop: CASSLVTEAYEQYF. The CDR3 bases are TGTGCCAGCAGCTTAGTTACCGAAGCCTACGAGCAGTACTTC.

This clonotype has just a few counts. The chain couples TRBV11-2 to TRBJ2-5, with D perhaps TRBD2 (5 bases). The CDR3 sequence is 14 residues long. V was cut by 5 bases and J by 4 bases, with 14 bases left in between. Germline CDR1 reads SGHAT; CDR2 reads FQNNGV. CDR3 region: CASSVSPSGETQYF. CDR3 in DNA: TGTGCCAGCAGCGTATCCCCCAGCGGAGAGACCCAGTACTTC. Complete variable domain (other parts from reference TRBV11-2 and TRBJ2-5): EAGVAQSPRYKIIEKRQSVAFWCNPISGHATLYWYQQILGQGPKLLIQFQNNGVVDDSQLPKDRFSAERLKGVDSTLKIQPAKLEDSAVYLCASSVSPSGETQYFGPGTRLLVL.

J is TRBJ2-1 and V is TRBV9; TRBD2 is a possible D gene (7 bases). From germline, CDR1 is SGDLS and CDR2 YYNGEE. Trimming stripped 4 bases from V and 10 bases from J, with 21 bases between. This CDR3 is 15 amino acids long. The CDR3 bases are TGTGCCAGCAGCCCAGAGGGGGGGGGGACCCAAGAGCAGTTCTTC. It codes for CASSPEGGGTQEQFF. Full variable domain (outside the CDR3, taken from reference TRBV9 and TRBJ2-1): DSGVTQTPKHLITATGQRVTLRCSPRSGDLSVYWYQQSLDQGLQFLIQYYNGEERAKGNILERFSAQQFPDLHSELNLSSLELGDSALYFCASSPEGGGTQEQFFGPGTRLTVL.

The table lists this clonotype with a few counts. This may be a read error: a much more frequent sequence differs by one nucleotide. V gene TRBV24-1 combines with J gene TRBJ2-1; 10 nucleotides line up with TRBD2. CDR1 KGHDR and CDR2 SFDVKD come from the germline V gene. V gave up 3 bases and J gave up 13 bases; unmatched junction bases: 17. The CDR3 has 17 residues. The CDR3 here is CATSDGAQRGGTETQFF. CDR3 in DNA: TGTGCCACCAGTGATGGGGCCCAGCGGGGGGGCACGGAGACCCAGTTCTTC.

The V call is TRBV12-3 or TRBV12-4, the J call TRBJ2-7; D is possibly TRBD1 (6 bases). Trimming took off 5 bases at V and 7 bases at J, with 24 bases between the two ends. The CDR3 has 16 amino acids. The CDR3 region is CASSPEGDPDYNEQYF. The CDR3 bases are TGTGCCAGCAGTCCAGAGGGGGACCCCGACTACAATGAGCAGTACTTC.

There are a few counts of this clonotype. This chain links TRBV28 with TRBJ2-7, with D hard to call. The V end lost 6 bases, the J end lost 5 bases, and 11 bases lay between the germline ends. The CDR3 is 12 amino acids. The germline V gene has CDR1 MDHEN and CDR2 SYDVKM. The CDR3: CASSLTLHEQYF. The DNA for the CDR3 is TGTGCCAGCAGCTTAACTTTGCACGAGCAGTACTTC.

The chain carries TRBV7-3 and TRBJ1-1, with TRBD1 matching 9 bases. Per germline, CDR1 SGHTA and CDR2 FQGTGA. This CDR3 is built from 17 residues. The V and J ends lost 4 bases and 5 bases, in that order; junction bases with no gene match: 14. The CDR3 nucleotides are TGTGCCAGCAGCTCCGCGGTCCTACAGGGGGCGCAAACTGAAGCTTTCTTT. Protein product: CASSSAVLQGAQTEAFF.